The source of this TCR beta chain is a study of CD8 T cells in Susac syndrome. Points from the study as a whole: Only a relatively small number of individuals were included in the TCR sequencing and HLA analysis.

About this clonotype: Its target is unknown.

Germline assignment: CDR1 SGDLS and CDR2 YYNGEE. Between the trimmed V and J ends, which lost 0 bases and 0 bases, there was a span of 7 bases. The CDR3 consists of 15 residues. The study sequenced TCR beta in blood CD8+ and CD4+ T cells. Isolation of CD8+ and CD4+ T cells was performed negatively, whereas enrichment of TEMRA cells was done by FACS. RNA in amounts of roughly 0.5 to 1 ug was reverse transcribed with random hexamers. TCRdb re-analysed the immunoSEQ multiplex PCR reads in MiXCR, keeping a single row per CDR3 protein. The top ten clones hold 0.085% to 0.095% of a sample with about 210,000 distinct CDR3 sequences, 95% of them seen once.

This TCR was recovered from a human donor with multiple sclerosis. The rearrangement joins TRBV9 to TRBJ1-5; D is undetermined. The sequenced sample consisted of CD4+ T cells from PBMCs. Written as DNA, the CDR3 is TGTGCCAGCAGCGTAGGTCCCCTTAGCAATCAGCCCCAGCATTTT. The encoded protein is CASSVGPLSNQPQHF.